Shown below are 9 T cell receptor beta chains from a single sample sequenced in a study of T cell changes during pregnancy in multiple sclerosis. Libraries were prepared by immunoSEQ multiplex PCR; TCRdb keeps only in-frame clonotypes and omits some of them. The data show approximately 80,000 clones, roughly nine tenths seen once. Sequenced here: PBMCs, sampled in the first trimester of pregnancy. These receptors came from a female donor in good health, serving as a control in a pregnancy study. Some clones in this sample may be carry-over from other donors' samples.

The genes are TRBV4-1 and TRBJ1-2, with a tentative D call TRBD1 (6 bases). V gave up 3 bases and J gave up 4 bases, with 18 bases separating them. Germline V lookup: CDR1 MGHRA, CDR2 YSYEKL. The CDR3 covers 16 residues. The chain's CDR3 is CASSHQARGKSYGYTF. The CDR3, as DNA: TGCGCCAGCAGCCACCAGGCCAGGGGTAAATCCTATGGCTACACCTTC.

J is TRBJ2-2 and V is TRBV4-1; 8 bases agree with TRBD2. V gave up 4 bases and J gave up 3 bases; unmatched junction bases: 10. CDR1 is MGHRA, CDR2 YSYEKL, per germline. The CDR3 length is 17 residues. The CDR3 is CASSLTSGGLDTGELFF. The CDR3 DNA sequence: TGCGCCAGCAGCCTAACTTCGGGGGGGTTGGACACCGGGGAGCTGTTTTTT.

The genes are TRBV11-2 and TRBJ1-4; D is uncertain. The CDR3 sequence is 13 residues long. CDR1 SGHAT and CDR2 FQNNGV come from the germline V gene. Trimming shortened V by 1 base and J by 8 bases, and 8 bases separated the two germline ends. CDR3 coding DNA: TGTGCCAGCAGCTTAGTTACTCTCGAAAAACTGTTTTTT. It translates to CASSLVTLEKLFF.

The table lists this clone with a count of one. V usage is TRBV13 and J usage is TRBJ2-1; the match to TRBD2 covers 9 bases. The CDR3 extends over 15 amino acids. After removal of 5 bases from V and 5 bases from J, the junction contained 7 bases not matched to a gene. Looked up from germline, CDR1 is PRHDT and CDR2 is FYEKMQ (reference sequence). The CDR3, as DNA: TGTGCCAGCAGCCCCCCTGGACTAGCGAACAATGAGCAGTTCTTC. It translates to CASSPPGLANNEQFF. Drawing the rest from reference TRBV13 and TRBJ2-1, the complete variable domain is AAGVIQSPRHLIKEKRETATLKCYPIPRHDTVYWYQQGPGQDPQFLISFYEKMQSDKGSIPDRFSAQQFSDYHSELNMSSLELGDSALYFCASSPPGLANNEQFFGPGTRLTVL.

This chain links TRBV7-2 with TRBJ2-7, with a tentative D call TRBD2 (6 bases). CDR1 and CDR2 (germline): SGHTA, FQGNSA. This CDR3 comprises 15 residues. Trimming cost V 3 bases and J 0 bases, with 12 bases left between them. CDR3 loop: CASSFLTGSSYEQYF. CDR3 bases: TGTGCCAGCAGCTTCCTCACCGGGAGCTCCTACGAGCAGTACTTC.

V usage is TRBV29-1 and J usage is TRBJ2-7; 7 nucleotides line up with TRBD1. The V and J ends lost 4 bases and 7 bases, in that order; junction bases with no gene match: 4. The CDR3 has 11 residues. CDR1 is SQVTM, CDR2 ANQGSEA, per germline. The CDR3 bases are TGCAGCGTTGGTCTGGGACAGGAGCAGTACTTC. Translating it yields CSVGLGQEQYF.

CDR3 DNA: TGTGCCAGTAGTATAGCGTCCACCGGGGACCAGGGGCACAATCAGCCCCAGCATTTT. Protein: CASSIASTGDQGHNQPQHF. The V call is TRBV19, the J call TRBJ1-5; D is perhaps TRBD1 (6 bases). V shed 1 base and J shed 3 bases, with 22 bases lying between them. This CDR3 has 19 residues. CDR1 and CDR2 from the germline V gene are LNHDA and SQIVND (reference sequence).

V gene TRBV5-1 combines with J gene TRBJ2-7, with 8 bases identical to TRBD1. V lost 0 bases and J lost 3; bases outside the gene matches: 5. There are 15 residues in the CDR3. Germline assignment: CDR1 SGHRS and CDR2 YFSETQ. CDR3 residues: CASSLEGTGLYEQYF. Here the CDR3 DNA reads TGCGCCAGCAGCTTGGAAGGGACAGGACTCTACGAGCAGTACTTC.

The CDR3 protein is CASSLRANEKLFF. CDR3 bases: TGTGCCAGCAGCTTACGGGCTAATGAAAAACTGTTTTTT. The chain links TRBV5-6 to TRBJ1-4, with D uncertain. This CDR3 contains 13 residues. Per the germline V gene, CDR1 is SGHDT and CDR2 is YYEEEE. The V end was cut by 2 bases, the J end by 3 bases, with 5 bases between.